Presented here are 18 T cell receptor beta chains from one specimen sequenced in a study of blood T cell repertoires in COVID-19. The data were produced by immunoSEQ multiplex PCR, yet TCRdb's version contains in-frame clones alone and is incomplete. The sample has some 96,000 clones, just over 85% seen once; the top ten hold roughly 4.6%. Specimen: peripheral blood. Receptor source: a human donor in a cohort sampled during active COVID-19.

V is TRBV9 and J is TRBJ1-3; no clear D gene. Germline CDR1 is SGDLS and CDR2 is YYNGEE. The length of the CDR3 is 15 residues. V was cut by 3 bases and J by 0 bases, with 10 bases left in between. The CDR3 loop reads CASSAGDSSGNTIYF. The CDR3 DNA reads as TGTGCCAGCAGCGCCGGAGATTCCTCTGGAAACACCATATATTTT.

This clone was detected once. The chain is built from TRBV9 and TRBJ2-2, with D perhaps matching TRBD2 (5 bases). The V and J ends lost 4 bases and 1 base respectively, with 8 bases between them. Germline V gene sequence: CDR1 SGDLS, CDR2 YYNGEE. The CDR3 runs to 14 residues. CDR3 loop: CASSPGWNTGELFF. For the CDR3, the DNA is TGTGCCAGCAGCCCGGGGTGGAACACCGGGGAGCTGTTTTTT.

This chain links TRBV24-1 with TRBJ2-1, with 7 bases identical to TRBD2. The CDR3 covers 16 residues. The V gene's germline CDR1 is KGHDR and CDR2 SFDVKD. V was clipped by 4 bases and J by 5 bases; unmatched bases: 10. This CDR3 is CATSDPSGVSHNEQFF. The CDR3 DNA follows: TGTGCCACCAGTGACCCCAGCGGGGTTAGCCACAATGAGCAGTTCTTC.

The chain links TRBV28 to TRBJ2-3; D gene ambiguous. Germline lookup yields CDR1 MDHEN and CDR2 SYDVKM. V lost 6 bases, J lost 2 bases, and 9 bases lay in between. The CDR3 runs 13 residues. This chain's CDR3 is CASRRSLTDTQYF. The CDR3, as DNA: TGTGCCAGCAGGAGGAGCCTCACAGATACGCAGTATTTT.

The J gene is TRBJ2-7, the V gene TRBV5-1; maybe TRBD2 (5 bases). This CDR3 contains 15 residues. The V gene's germline CDR1 is SGHRS and CDR2 YFSETQ. Trimming stripped 3 bases from V and 0 bases from J, with 13 bases between. CDR3 loop: CASSSGSISSYEQYF. CDR3 coding DNA: TGCGCCAGCAGCTCGGGGTCGATAAGCTCCTACGAGCAGTACTTC.

The V gene is TRBV5-6, the J gene TRBJ2-1, with 13 bases fitting TRBD2. The CDR3 length is 16 residues. CDR1 and CDR2 (germline): SGHDT, YYEEEE. The ends lost 7 bases at V and 12 bases at J; junction bases unmatched: 16. CDR3 bases: TGTGCCAGCGGCGGTTCGGGACTAGCGGGACGCCGAGGGCAGTTCTTC. Translation gives CASGGSGLAGRRGQFF. Together with reference TRBV5-6 and TRBJ2-1, the CDR3 gives the full variable domain: DAGVTQSPTHLIKTRGQQVTLRCSPKSGHDTVSWYQQALGQGPQFIFQYYEEEERQRGNFPDRFSGHQFPNYSSELNVNALLLGDSALYLCASGGSGLAGRRGQFFGPGTRLTVL.

The genes are TRBV6-5 and TRBJ1-1, with TRBD1 as a possible D gene (5 bases). Per the germline V gene, CDR1 is MNHEY and CDR2 is SVGAGI. Trimming shortened V by 1 base and J by 3 bases, and 15 bases separated the two germline ends. CDR3 length equals 16 residues. CDR3 nucleotide sequence: TGTGCCAGCAGTTACTACCCCCAGGGCAGGGACACTGAAGCTTTCTTT. This translates into CASSYYPQGRDTEAFF.

The chain uses TRBV20-1 and TRBJ2-1; weak D call: TRBD1 (5 bases). With 0 bases removed from V and 9 bases from J, the gap between germline ends came to 6 bases. This CDR3 comprises 11 residues. CDR1 and CDR2 from the germline V gene are DFQATT and SNEGSKA (reference sequence). The CDR3 reads CSAREGVEQFF. The CDR3 region has the DNA TGCAGTGCTAGAGAAGGGGTTGAGCAGTTCTTC.

The rearrangement links TRBV21-1 to TRBJ2-7; the table gives TRBD2 as D, unverified against the DNA. TRBV21-1 constitutes a pseudogene. The CDR3 runs to 18 residues. CDR3 sequence (DNA): TGTGCCAGCAGCAATCGGAGACTAGCGGACCCTAACCTCTACGAGCAGTACTTC. Translated: CASSNRRLADPNLYEQYF.

This clone was picked up a small number of times. The chain employs TRBV4-3 and TRBJ1-4; maybe TRBD1 (5 bases). Germline loops: CDR1 LGHNA, CDR2 YSLEER. The CDR3 is made up of 17 amino acids. The V end lost 0 bases, the J end lost 6 bases, and 17 bases lay between the germline ends. For the CDR3, the DNA is TGCGCCAGCAGCCAAGATGGGGTCGGGCCGGGGGATGAAAAACTGTTTTTT. Amino acids: CASSQDGVGPGDEKLFF.

The J gene is TRBJ2-4, the V gene TRBV28; TRBD2 might be the D (6 bases). The CDR3 totals 13 residues. From germline, CDR1 is MDHEN and CDR2 SYDVKM. V shed 10 bases and J shed 6 bases, with 16 bases lying between them. The DNA for the CDR3 is TGTGCCACGCAGGAGGGGTGGGTAAACATTCAGTACTTC. Translated, it gives CATQEGWVNIQYF.

The chain has TRBV21-1 and TRBJ2-7; TRBD1 is the table's D call, not checked against the DNA. TRBV21-1 is deemed a pseudogene. The CDR3 runs to 17 residues. The CDR3 protein is CASSKARTGGGTYEQYF. The CDR3, as DNA: TGTGCCAGCAGCAAAGCTAGGACAGGGGGCGGAACCTACGAGCAGTACTTC.

The rearrangement links TRBV5-1 to TRBJ2-1, with 9 bases fitting TRBD1. Looked up from germline, CDR1 is SGHRS and CDR2 is YFSETQ. Trimming cost V 1 base and J 7 bases; bases outside gene matches: 3. There are 14 residues in the CDR3. Here the CDR3 reads CASSLRTGANEQFF. CDR3 DNA: TGCGCCAGCAGCTTGAGGACAGGGGCAAATGAGCAGTTCTTC.

This chain joins TRBV27 and TRBJ2-1; TRBD2 aligns across 12 bases. Germline assignment: CDR1 MNHEY and CDR2 SMNVEV (reference sequence). V dropped 6 bases and J dropped 7; count of bases not matched to a gene: 4. This CDR3 spans 14 amino acids. The CDR3 here is CASSLAGGLNEQFF. CDR3 nucleotide sequence: TGTGCCAGCAGCCTAGCGGGAGGGTTGAATGAGCAGTTCTTC.

The V call is TRBV28, the J call TRBJ2-7, with 10 bases aligning to TRBD2. V lost 6 bases to trimming and J lost 5 bases; unmatched junction nucleotides: 7. The CDR3 extends over 14 amino acids. From germline, CDR1 is MDHEN and CDR2 SYDVKM. The CDR3 region is CASSEAGGRDEQYF. The CDR3 nucleotides are TGTGCCAGCAGCGAAGCGGGAGGGAGAGACGAGCAGTACTTC.

V usage is TRBV6-4 and J usage is TRBJ1-1; 9 bases agree with TRBD1. With 6 bases clipped from V and 4 bases from J, the junction kept 9 bases outside the gene matches. This CDR3 contains 15 residues. Germline-derived CDR1 and CDR2 are MRHNA and SNTAGT. The CDR3 DNA follows: TGTGCCAGCAGCGCGAGAACAGGGGGCGGCACTGAAGCTTTCTTT. Residues: CASSARTGGGTEAFF.

V usage is TRBV6-5 and J usage is TRBJ1-5; D is undetermined. V lost 6 bases and J 4 bases, leaving 10 bases between the germline ends. CDR1 is MNHEY, CDR2 SVGAGI, per germline. This CDR3 comprises 13 residues. The CDR3 DNA follows: TGTGCCAGCAGCCAAGAAGAGAATCAGCCCCAGCATTTT. This sequence encodes CASSQEENQPQHF.

V gene TRBV15 combines with J gene TRBJ2-6, with 8 bases fitting TRBD2. CDR3 length: 18 amino acids. Looked up from germline, CDR1 is LNHNV and CDR2 is YYDKDF (reference sequence). J was trimmed by 4 bases and V by 4 bases; bases with no gene match: 12. CDR3 amino acids: CATSKRGTSGPGANVLTF. The CDR3 DNA reads TGTGCCACCAGCAAGCGGGGGACATCCGGCCCGGGGGCCAACGTCCTGACTTTC.